These 8 T cell receptor beta chains were sequenced from one sample in a study of blood T cell repertoires in COVID-19. The repertoire was sequenced with immunoSEQ multiplex PCR; TCRdb's copy has only in-frame clones and lacks some. The sample has around 24,000 clones, 81% seen once; the top ten hold less than 65%. The sequencing input was peripheral blood. The receptors come from a man aged 50 to 60 with active or convalescent COVID-19.

CDR3 residues: CASSPYPAVSGYEQYF. CDR3 nucleotides: TGTGCCAGCAGCCCGTACCCGGCCGTTTCGGGCTACGAGCAGTACTTC. The chain joins TRBV14 to TRBJ2-7; D remains ambiguous. The CDR3 contains 16 residues. The V gene lost 4 bases and the J gene lost 3 bases, with 19 bases spanning the gap. Germline-derived CDR1 and CDR2 are SGHDN and FVKESK.

CDR3 coding DNA: TGTGCCAGCAGCGTAGGGGGCTTCAATCAGCCCCAGCATTTT. Residues: CASSVGGFNQPQHF. The chain combines TRBV9 with TRBJ1-5; TRBD1 might be the D (5 bases). V was trimmed by 0 bases and J by 3 bases, leaving 7 bases between them. Germline-derived CDR1 and CDR2 are SGDLS and YYNGEE. The CDR3 spans 14 residues.

The CDR3 DNA sequence: TGTGCCAGCACCGCGGGGGATGCACAAGGACAGTTGAATCAGCCCCAGCATTTT. Encoded protein: CASTAGDAQGQLNQPQHF. This chain uses TRBV7-3 with TRBJ1-5, with D possibly matching TRBD1 (6 bases). The ends were cut back, 7 bases at V and 4 bases at J, with 26 bases in the middle. Germline CDR1 and CDR2: SGHTA and FQGTGA. The CDR3 covers 18 residues.

The chain couples TRBV7-5 to TRBJ2-5; the DNA was not compared with TRBD1, the D call given in the table. TRBV7-5 is an annotated pseudogene. The CDR3 is 14 residues long. CDR3 in DNA: TGTGTCAGAAGGGACAAGGAATTGGGAGAGACCCAGTACTTC. Translating gives CVRRDKELGETQYF.

By sample fraction, this clone is medium-sized. The V and J genes are TRBV6-5 and TRBJ1-2; D is unclear. V lost 8 bases and J lost 3, with 7 bases in between. CDR3 size: 11 residues. The germline CDR1 and CDR2 sequences are MNHEY and SVGAGI. The CDR3 DNA reads TGTGCCAGCCACAGTCACTATGGCTACACCTTC. As protein: CASHSHYGYTF.

The rearrangement links TRBV7-2 to TRBJ1-2; D gene ambiguous. The V and J ends lost 2 bases and 3 bases respectively, with 22 bases between them. The CDR3 runs 18 residues. Per germline, CDR1 SGHTA and CDR2 FQGNSA. This CDR3 is CASSLSPGGWEVYYGYTF. The CDR3 DNA is TGTGCCAGCAGCTTATCCCCGGGAGGTTGGGAGGTCTACTATGGCTACACCTTC. The variable domain in full, with the rest retrieved from reference TRBV7-2 and TRBJ1-2, is GAGVSQSPSNKVTEKGKDVELRCDPISGHTALYWYRQSLGQGLEFLIYFQGNSAPDKSGLPSDRFSAERTGGSVSTLTIQRTQQEDSAVYLCASSLSPGGWEVYYGYTFGSGTRLTVV.

The CDR3 DNA is TGTGCCAGCAGTTACCGAAAAACAGGGTCTGGCTACACCTTC. Its protein product is CASSYRKTGSGYTF. The V and J genes are TRBV6-5 and TRBJ1-2, with D perhaps TRBD1 (6 bases). Germline values: CDR1 MNHEY, CDR2 SVGAGI. Trimming took off 2 bases at V and 7 bases at J, with 14 bases between the two ends. CDR3 length: 14 amino acids.

The rearrangement uses TRBV10-3 and TRBJ2-1; 9 bases are shared with TRBD1. V shed 10 bases and J 7 bases; nucleotides not matched to a gene: 17. The CDR3 sequence is 16 residues long. Per germline, CDR1 ENHRY and CDR2 SYGVKD. The CDR3 DNA reads TGTGCCACCAGGGGGGACAGGGTCTTTTCCGGGAATGAGCAGTTCTTC. Amino acids: CATRGDRVFSGNEQFF.